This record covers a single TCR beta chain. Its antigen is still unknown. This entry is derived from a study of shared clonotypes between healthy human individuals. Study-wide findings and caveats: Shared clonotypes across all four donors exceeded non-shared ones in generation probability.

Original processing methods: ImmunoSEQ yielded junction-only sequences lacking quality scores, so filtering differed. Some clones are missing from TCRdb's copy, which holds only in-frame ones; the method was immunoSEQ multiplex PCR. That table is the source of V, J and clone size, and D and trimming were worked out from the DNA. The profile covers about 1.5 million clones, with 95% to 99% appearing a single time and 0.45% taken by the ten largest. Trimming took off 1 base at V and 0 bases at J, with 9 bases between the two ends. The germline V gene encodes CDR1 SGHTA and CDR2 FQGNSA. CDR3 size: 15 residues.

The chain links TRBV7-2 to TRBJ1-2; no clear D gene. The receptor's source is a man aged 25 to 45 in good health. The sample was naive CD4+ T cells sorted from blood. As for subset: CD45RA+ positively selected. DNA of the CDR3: TGTGCCAGCAGCTTAGTAGGCATATCTAACTATGGCTACACCTTC. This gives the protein CASSLVGISNYGYTF.